This T cell receptor (beta chain) was sequenced for a study of cytomegalovirus exposure and HLA in healthy donors. Findings and limits, study-wide: It was likely that a cluster of highly shared sequence variants was a sequencing artifact. It was reported that the classifier diagnosed cytomegalovirus status with high specificity and sensitivity in both the original and validation cohorts. Per a later analysis, 18,000 or so TCR beta sequences showed association with HLA alleles at 0.05 false discovery rate.

In regard to this clone: Its cognate antigen is unknown.

The PCR made use of 60 Vbeta and 13 Jbeta primers. Only in-frame clones appear in the TCRdb table, and some are missing; sequencing was by immunoSEQ multiplex PCR. Found here are 150,000 or so clones, 81% of them singletons; the top ten hold 4.9%. With 5 bases clipped from V and 2 bases from J, the junction kept 4 bases outside the gene matches. CDR3 length: 15 residues. CDR1 and CDR2 (germline): SGHTA, FQGNSA. Sequencing was carried out using PBMCs. The origin of this receptor is a woman between 18 and 29 years old in good health and CMV-seropositive. The J gene is TRBJ2-3, the V gene TRBV7-2, with TRBD2 matching 10 bases. The CDR3 region is CASSTSGGDTDTQYF. CDR3 in DNA: TGTGCCAGCAGCACAAGCGGGGGGGACACAGATACGCAGTATTTT. The complete variable domain, with remaining parts taken from reference TRBV7-2 and TRBJ2-3, reads GAGVSQSPSNKVTEKGKDVELRCDPISGHTALYWYRQSLGQGLEFLIYFQGNSAPDKSGLPSDRFSAERTGGSVSTLTIQRTQQEDSAVYLCASSTSGGDTDTQYFGPGTRLTVL.